This T cell receptor beta chain was identified during a study of cytomegalovirus exposure and HLA in healthy donors. As for this clone: What it recognizes is unknown.

The CDR3 has 17 residues. Points from the study as a whole: Researchers reported in a later analysis that a missense DCLRE1C variant was tied to TCR beta V- and J-gene trimming. HLA allele associations emerged for around 15,000 TCR beta sequences in a later analysis, at 0.05 false discovery rate. According to a later analysis, most TCR beta chains associated with CMV appeared HLA-restricted.

The primer mix had 60 Vbeta and 13 Jbeta primers. Sequencing used immunoSEQ multiplex PCR; TCRdb keeps in-frame clones, though not all of them. Of about 180,000 clones in the sample, 84% were seen once. The source of this sequence is a girl aged 2-10 years in good health and CMV-seropositive. Material: PBMCs. The chain couples TRBV21-1 to TRBJ1-3; TRBD1, the table's D call, lacks a check against the DNA. TRBV21-1 counts as a pseudogene. The CDR3 reads CASSRHDRSISGNTIYF. CDR3 in DNA: TGTGCCAGCAGCAGACACGACAGGTCCATCTCTGGAAACACCATATATTTT.